This passage covers 17 T cell receptor beta chains from one sample sequenced in a study of shared clonotypes between healthy human individuals. Method: immunoSEQ multiplex PCR; TCRdb's copy keeps in-frame clones and lacks some. The sample shows around 2,000,000 clones, approximately 95% of them seen only once. Positive CCR7 selection of CD45RO-negative cells yielded the naive CD8 cells, and terminally differentiated effector memory CD45RA+ cells were excluded. Material for sequencing was naive CD8+ T cells sorted from blood. The source is a young man in good health.

The chain links TRBV7-8 to TRBJ2-1, with 8 positions matching TRBD2. The J segment lost 3 bases and the V segment lost 4 bases, leaving 23 bases of the junction unmatched. The V gene's germline CDR1 is SGHVS and CDR2 FQNEAQ. This CDR3 contains 21 residues. This chain's CDR3 is CASSSSIGGDAAGAFYNEQFF. The CDR3 DNA sequence: TGTGCCAGCAGCTCATCGATAGGGGGGGATGCAGCGGGAGCTTTCTACAATGAGCAGTTCTTC.

The rearrangement joins TRBV7-9 to TRBJ2-5; D might be TRBD1 (6 bases). In germline, CDR1 is SEHNR, CDR2 FQNEAQ (reference sequence). Trimming removed 5 bases at V and 4 bases at J, with 17 bases between. The CDR3 runs 15 residues. The CDR3 DNA reads as TGTGCCAGCAGCCCACCACGTACAGGGATAGAGACCCAGTACTTC. Translation gives CASSPPRTGIETQYF. Full variable domain (missing parts from reference TRBV7-9 and TRBJ2-5): DTGVSQNPRHKITKRGQNVTFRCDPISEHNRLYWYRQTLGQGPEFLTYFQNEAQLEKSRLLSDRFSAERPKGSFSTLEIQRTEQGDSAMYLCASSPPRTGIETQYFGPGTRLLVL.

This chain joins TRBV5-6 and TRBJ2-7, with D perhaps matching TRBD2 (5 bases). Germline CDR1 is SGHDT and CDR2 is YYEEEE. Trimming took 6 bases from V and 0 from J, leaving 13 bases between them. The CDR3 has 14 residues. The CDR3 loop reads CASTGILYSYEQYF. The DNA for the CDR3 is TGTGCCAGCACGGGGATCCTGTACTCCTACGAGCAGTACTTC.

This clone was seen once. The chain links TRBV7-9 to TRBJ1-2; 8 bases agree with TRBD1. The CDR3 consists of 15 residues. The ends lost 6 bases at V and 8 bases at J; junction bases unmatched: 14. Germline V gives CDR1 SEHNR, CDR2 FQNEAQ (reference sequence). The CDR3 here is CASSDGQGPLYGYTF. The CDR3 DNA sequence: TGTGCCAGCAGTGATGGACAGGGCCCCCTCTACGGCTACACCTTC.

The J gene is TRBJ2-7, the V gene TRBV5-1, with D unclear. V was trimmed by 1 base and J by 0 bases, leaving 5 bases between them. This CDR3 has 13 residues. The germline CDR1 and CDR2 sequences are SGHRS and YFSETQ. The CDR3 bases are TGCGCCAGCAGCTTGCACTACTCCTACGAGCAGTACTTC. The encoded protein is CASSLHYSYEQYF.

This chain links TRBV6-5 with TRBJ2-7; 8 bases align to TRBD2. There are 14 residues in the CDR3. Germline loops: CDR1 MNHEY, CDR2 SVGAGI. With V trimmed by 6 bases and J by 3 bases, 7 bases remained unmatched. For the CDR3, the DNA is TGTGCCAGCAGCCCCGCGGGAGGAATCTACGAGCAGTACTTC. Its protein product is CASSPAGGIYEQYF.

This sequence joins TRBV2 and TRBJ2-1; weak D call: TRBD2 (6 bases). V was shortened by 4 bases and J by 8 bases, with 15 bases between the two germline ends. The CDR3 totals 14 residues. Germline CDR1 reads SNHLY; CDR2 reads FYNNEI. In nucleotides, the CDR3 is TGTGCCAGCAGTGTGTTAGGAGGGTACGATGAGCAGTTCTTC. Its protein product is CASSVLGGYDEQFF.

As to this clone: Other DNA sequences from this sample encode an identical CDR3 as well. This chain links TRBV27 with TRBJ2-1; 12 bases align to TRBD2. Unmatched junction bases numbered 0, after V lost 3 bases and J lost 0 bases. Germline values: CDR1 MNHEY, CDR2 SMNVEV (reference sequence). The CDR3 has 16 amino acids. The DNA for the CDR3 is TGTGCCAGCAGTTTGACTAGCGGGAGCTCCTACAATGAGCAGTTCTTC. It is translated as CASSLTSGSSYNEQFF.

This clone was seen once. This CDR3 is also generated by other DNA sequences in the sample. This chain uses TRBV19 with TRBJ2-7; D is unresolved. V gave up 2 bases and J gave up 1 base, with 6 bases separating them. Per the germline V gene, CDR1 is LNHDA and CDR2 is SQIVND (reference sequence). CDR3 length: 13 amino acids. The CDR3 is CASSISRSYEQYF. CDR3 nucleotides: TGTGCCAGTAGTATAAGCAGGTCCTACGAGCAGTACTTC.

The chain combines TRBV7-2 with TRBJ2-3; the match to TRBD2 covers 13 bases. The germline gives CDR1 SGHTA, CDR2 FQGNSA. The CDR3 has 17 amino acids. Trimming cost V 6 bases and J 7 bases; bases outside gene matches: 13. The CDR3: CASRPTSGGGAKYTQYF. CDR3 bases: TGTGCCAGCAGGCCTACTAGCGGGGGGGGCGCTAAATATACGCAGTATTTT.

The chain uses TRBV7-8 and TRBJ1-1; 8 bases match TRBD1. The ends lost 1 base at V and 7 bases at J; junction bases unmatched: 2. Germline CDR1 and CDR2: SGHVS and FQNEAQ. The CDR3 has 13 residues. The CDR3, as DNA: TGTGCCAGCAGCTTAGTACAGGGGGTTGAAGCTTTCTTT. Translating gives CASSLVQGVEAFF.

The chain couples TRBV2 to TRBJ2-1, with D unclear. The CDR3 runs 13 residues. V gave up 7 bases and J gave up 10 bases, with 17 bases separating them. The germline V gene encodes CDR1 SNHLY and CDR2 FYNNEI. CDR3 amino acids: CASTEVTVEEQFF. The CDR3 DNA sequence: TGTGCCAGCACCGAGGTGACGGTCGAGGAGCAGTTCTTC.

V gene TRBV13 combines with J gene TRBJ2-1; no clear D. Germline-derived CDR1 and CDR2 are PRHDT and FYEKMQ (reference sequence). V dropped 5 bases and J dropped 1 base, with 6 bases sitting between them. There are 13 residues in the CDR3. The CDR3 nucleotides read TGTGCCAGCAGCCCACGGTCCTACAATGAGCAGTTCTTC. Protein sequence: CASSPRSYNEQFF.

The V gene is TRBV27, the J gene TRBJ1-2, with TRBD1 matching 8 bases. The CDR3 length is 14 residues. CDR1 is MNHEY and CDR2 is SMNVEV in the germline V gene (reference sequence). Trimming took 3 bases from V and 8 from J; bases not matched to a gene: 8. CDR3 nucleotides: TGTGCCAGCAGTTTCAGGGACAGGTCGGGCGGCTACACCTTC. The encoded protein is CASSFRDRSGGYTF.

CDR3 in DNA: TGCGCCAGCAGCCAAGGGACAGATTTCTACGAGCAGTACTTC. The encoded protein is CASSQGTDFYEQYF. The chain joins TRBV4-3 to TRBJ2-7; possibly TRBD1 for D (6 bases). This CDR3 spans 14 amino acids. Germline V gene data show CDR1 as LGHNA and CDR2 as YSLEER. Trimming cost V 1 base and J 3 bases, with 10 bases left between them.

J is TRBJ2-3 and V is TRBV5-5, with a tentative D call TRBD2 (5 bases). Germline assignment: CDR1 SGHKS and CDR2 YYEKEE (reference sequence). The V gene lost 2 bases and the J gene lost 6 bases, with 10 bases spanning the gap. The CDR3 sequence is 13 residues long. CDR3 region: CASSFLALDTQYF. The CDR3 DNA reads TGTGCCAGCAGCTTTCTAGCTCTTGATACGCAGTATTTT. The whole variable domain, remainder taken from reference TRBV5-5 and TRBJ2-3, is DAGVTQSPTHLIKTRGQQVTLRCSPISGHKSVSWYQQVLGQGPQFIFQYYEKEERGRGNFPDRFSARQFPNYSSELNVNALLLGDSALYLCASSFLALDTQYFGPGTRLTVL.

CDR3 nucleotides: TGTGCCAGTAGTAGGGACAGGGAGGCTGTGAACACTGAAGCTTTCTTT. Its protein product is CASSRDREAVNTEAFF. This chain connects TRBV19 to TRBJ1-1; 9 bases align to TRBD1. CDR3 length: 16 amino acids. Germline V gene data show CDR1 as LNHDA and CDR2 as SQIVND (reference sequence). V was pared by 4 bases and J by 0 bases, with 6 bases of the junction left unmatched.